The 27 T cell receptor beta chains below come from one sample, sequenced in a study. From the RT-PCR reads, TCRdb called clonotypes with MiXCR, one entry per CDR3 protein. This table has approximately 720,000 distinct CDR3 sequences, approximately 14% appearing once. Specimen: memory CD4+ T cells from blood. The receptors stem from a female donor in good health, serving as a healthy control.

This clonotype was counted between two and nine times. The DNA for the CDR3 is TGCGCCAGCAACCGGGACAATGCCTACGAGCAGTACTTC. The encoded protein is CASNRDNAYEQYF. The genes are TRBV5-1 and TRBJ2-7, with D maybe TRBD1 (6 bases). The CDR3 runs 13 residues. Trimming stripped 6 bases from V and 2 bases from J, with 12 bases between. Germline V CDR1 and CDR2: SGHRS, YFSETQ.

V and J are TRBV12-5 and TRBJ2-1; TRBD2 matches 13 bases. CDR3 length: 16 amino acids. Losses at the gene ends were 5 bases for V and 4 bases for J; bases not matched to a gene: 5. Germline-derived CDR1 and CDR2 are LGHNT and FRNRAP. Here the CDR3 reads CASGTGTSGTYNEQFF. For the CDR3, the DNA is TGTGCTAGTGGTACCGGGACTAGCGGGACATACAATGAGCAGTTCTTC.

The chain employs TRBV20-1 and TRBJ1-6, with a possible D match to TRBD1 (5 bases). CDR1 DFQATT and CDR2 SNEGSKA come from the germline V gene (reference sequence). V lost 4 bases and J lost 3, with 10 bases in between. This CDR3 is built from 14 residues. The CDR3 nucleotides read TGCAGTGCTAATGGTGACAGCTATAATTCACCCCTCCACTTT. Its translation is CSANGDSYNSPLHF.

This clonotype turned up a few times. The chain couples TRBV7-8 to TRBJ1-4; 7 nucleotides align to TRBD1. This CDR3 region has 15 residues. The J segment lost 0 bases and the V segment lost 6 bases, leaving 4 bases of the junction unmatched. Looked up from germline, CDR1 is SGHVS and CDR2 is FQNEAQ. The DNA of the CDR3 is TGTGCCAGCAGGCTGGGGACAGCAACTAATGAAAAACTGTTTTTT. Protein: CASRLGTATNEKLFF.

This clonotype was detected many times. V and J are TRBV20-1 and TRBJ1-5, with TRBD1 matching 7 bases. CDR3 size: 13 residues. V dropped 6 bases and J dropped 5; count of bases not matched to a gene: 7. Germline CDR1 reads DFQATT; CDR2 reads SNEGSKA (reference sequence). Here the CDR3 DNA reads TGCAGTGCAACCGACAGGGCCGATCAGCCCCAGCATTTT. Amino acids: CSATDRADQPQHF.

V is TRBV15 and J is TRBJ2-1, with 9 nucleotides matching TRBD2. CDR1 and CDR2 (germline): LNHNV, YYDKDF (reference sequence). CDR3 length equals 13 residues. The ends lost 9 bases at V and 4 bases at J; junction bases unmatched: 4. CDR3 sequence reads: CATREGWYNEQFF. For the CDR3, the DNA is TGTGCCACGCGGGAGGGCTGGTACAATGAGCAGTTCTTC.

In its sample, this clonotype was seen a few times. The V and J genes are TRBV20-1 and TRBJ1-1; the D is unclear. Trimming took off 6 bases at V and 4 bases at J, with 12 bases between the two ends. The germline CDR1 and CDR2 sequences are DFQATT and SNEGSKA (reference sequence). This CDR3 has 12 amino acids. The CDR3 spells CSADRSGTEAFF. CDR3 DNA sequence: TGCAGTGCCGATCGGTCGGGCACTGAAGCTTTCTTT.

This clonotype was seen a few times. The chain is built from TRBV6-1 and TRBJ1-2, with D possibly being TRBD1 (5 bases). CDR3 length: 14 residues. Germline values: CDR1 MNHNS, CDR2 SASEGT. V was shortened by 2 bases and J by 4 bases, with 11 bases between the two germline ends. CDR3 protein: CASSEMRGIYGYTF. CDR3 nucleotide sequence: TGTGCCAGCAGTGAAATGCGGGGGATCTATGGCTACACCTTC.

Only one count was recorded for this clonotype. V is TRBV6-6 and J is TRBJ1-5, with 7 nucleotides matching TRBD1. Trimming cost V 9 bases and J 5 bases; bases outside gene matches: 13. The CDR3 totals 15 residues. The V gene's germline CDR1 is MNHNY and CDR2 SVGAGI (reference sequence). CDR3 loop: CASTPLGQGDQPQHF. DNA of the CDR3: TGTGCCAGTACGCCGCTTGGCCAGGGGGATCAGCCCCAGCATTTT.

A few counts support this clonotype. The rearrangement links TRBV7-2 to TRBJ1-3; no clear D gene. CDR1 is SGHTA and CDR2 is FQGNSA in the germline V gene. The CDR3 has 15 amino acids. V was trimmed by 7 bases and J by 3 bases, leaving 16 bases between them. The CDR3 DNA follows: TGTGCCAGCACCCCCCGGGTGGCGAGTGGAAACACCATATATTTT. This encodes CASTPRVASGNTIYF.

The rearrangement links TRBV30 to TRBJ1-2; D remains unclear. Germline CDR1 GTSNPN, CDR2 SVGIG (reference sequence). V was pared by 3 bases and J by 2 bases, with 13 bases between. The CDR3 sequence is 14 residues long. The CDR3 DNA sequence: TGTGCCTGGAGGAAGGGCGGAAGCAACTATGGCTACACCTTC. Protein product: CAWRKGGSNYGYTF.

V usage is TRBV12-5 and J usage is TRBJ2-1; maybe TRBD2 (7 bases). The CDR3 covers 15 residues. Trimming took off 5 bases at V and 7 bases at J, with 18 bases between the two ends. Germline CDR1 is LGHNT and CDR2 is FRNRAP. The CDR3 coding sequence is TGTGCTAGTGGTACCCGACTAGGGGGGGTTAATGAGCAGTTCTTC. Amino acid sequence: CASGTRLGGVNEQFF.

This clonotype was found a few times. CDR3: CASSSGTTGIQYF. CDR3 bases: TGTGCCAGCAGCTCCGGGACTACGGGCATTCAGTACTTC. The chain employs TRBV3-1 and TRBJ2-4; TRBD2 agrees at 7 bases. Looked up from germline, CDR1 is LGHDT and CDR2 is YNNKEL (reference sequence). The CDR3 runs 13 residues. V dropped 5 bases and J dropped 9; count of bases not matched to a gene: 7. Full variable domain (missing parts from reference TRBV3-1 and TRBJ2-4): DTAVSQTPKYLVTQMGNDKSIKCEQNLGHDTMYWYKQDSKKFLKIMFSYNNKELIINETVPNRFSPKSPDKAHLNLHINSLELGDSAVYFCASSSGTTGIQYFGAGTRLSVL.

This clonotype was seen only once. The chain recombines TRBV3-1 with TRBJ2-3, with D perhaps TRBD1 (6 bases). The CDR3 runs to 15 residues. Trimming left V 6 bases short and J 5 bases short, with 18 bases between. The germline V gene encodes CDR1 LGHDT and CDR2 YNNKEL (reference sequence). Here the CDR3 DNA reads TGTGCCAGCAGACGCCGGGACAACCCAGGAGATACGCAGTATTTT. Its translation: CASRRRDNPGDTQYF.

The chain uses TRBV28 and TRBJ2-7; TRBD1 aligns across 7 bases. The CDR3 has 14 amino acids. After removal of 3 bases from V and 3 bases from J, the junction contained 5 bases not matched to a gene. Germline CDR1 is MDHEN and CDR2 is SYDVKM. CDR3 coding DNA: TGTGCCAGCAGTTTCGGGACAGATAACTACGAGCAGTACTTC. It specifies CASSFGTDNYEQYF.

The table lists this clonotype with a few counts. The chain links TRBV10-3 to TRBJ2-2; 9 bases are shared with TRBD1. This CDR3 spans 17 amino acids. Germline V lookup: CDR1 ENHRY, CDR2 SYGVKD. V was clipped by 0 bases and J by 2 bases; unmatched bases: 4. This CDR3 is CAISESGQGPNTGELFF. The CDR3 DNA follows: TGTGCCATCAGTGAGTCGGGACAGGGCCCTAACACCGGGGAGCTGTTTTTT.

V and J are TRBV7-9 and TRBJ2-3; TRBD2 is a possible D gene (5 bases). The CDR3 has 12 amino acids. Germline assignment: CDR1 SEHNR and CDR2 FQNEAQ (reference sequence). Trimming took 5 bases from V and 4 from J, leaving 7 bases between them. The CDR3 DNA follows: TGTGCCAGCAGCGAGGGCGCAGATACGCAGTATTTT. Residues: CASSEGADTQYF.

This clonotype appeared a few times. The CDR3 DNA reads TGTGCCAGCAACACTCCAACTAATGAAAAACTGTTTTTT. It encodes CASNTPTNEKLFF. The gene calls are TRBV28 and TRBJ1-4; no definite D call. The CDR3 consists of 13 residues. V dropped 7 bases and J dropped 0 bases, with 6 bases sitting between them. In germline, CDR1 is MDHEN, CDR2 SYDVKM.

This clonotype occurred a few times. This rearrangement joins TRBV5-1 to TRBJ2-1; 8 nucleotides agree with TRBD1. The CDR3 length is 15 residues. V was pared by 0 bases and J by 7 bases, with 6 bases of the junction left unmatched. The germline V gene encodes CDR1 SGHRS and CDR2 YFSETQ. CDR3 sequence (DNA): TGCGCCAGCAGCTTGGTGGCAGGGGGCATGAATGAGCAGTTCTTC. Encoded protein: CASSLVAGGMNEQFF. Looking up the rest from reference TRBV5-1 and TRBJ2-1 gives the full variable domain: KAGVTQTPRYLIKTRGQQVTLSCSPISGHRSVSWYQQTPGQGLQFLFEYFSETQRNKGNFPGRFSGRQFSNSRSEMNVSTLELGDSALYLCASSLVAGGMNEQFFGPGTRLTVL.

The chain is built from TRBV27 and TRBJ2-7; D is possibly TRBD1 or TRBD2 (5 bases each). The V gene lost 5 bases and the J gene lost 4 bases, with 18 bases spanning the gap. The CDR3 runs to 15 residues. Germline-derived CDR1 and CDR2 are MNHEY and SMNVEV (reference sequence). In DNA form, the CDR3 reads TGTGCCAGCAGTCCCAAATGGGACGGACAATACGAGCAGTACTTC. This encodes CASSPKWDGQYEQYF.

This clonotype was recorded a few times. An end of the junction does not agree with germline; a read error may underlie this. The chain carries TRBV4-3 and TRBJ1-2; D remains ambiguous. This CDR3 has 15 amino acids. CDR1 LGHNA and CDR2 YSLEER come from the germline V gene. CDR3 region: CASSQVGSLNYDYTF. The CDR3 DNA reads TGCGCCAGCAGCCAAGTCGGCAGCCTCAACTATGACTACACCTTC.

Notes on this clonotype: One end of the junction is discordant with germline, which a read error may explain. The V gene is TRBV20-1, the J gene TRBJ1-1, with D possibly matching TRBD1 (6 bases). The germline V gene encodes CDR1 DFQATT and CDR2 SNEGSKA (reference sequence). The CDR3 covers 13 residues. This CDR3 is CSARGGGPTEAFF. The CDR3 coding sequence is TGCAGTGCAAGAGGGGGGGGGCCCACTGAAGCTTTCTTT.

The gene calls are TRBV20-1 and TRBJ1-5; 7 bases match TRBD1. Germline CDR1 reads DFQATT; CDR2 reads SNEGSKA (reference sequence). This CDR3 spans 16 amino acids. V dropped 0 bases and J dropped 4; count of bases not matched to a gene: 9. The CDR3 DNA sequence: TGCAGTGCTAGAGATCCCGGCAGGGGGATGAATCAGCCCCAGCATTTT. Translated, it gives CSARDPGRGMNQPQHF.

The chain links TRBV9 to TRBJ2-3; no clear D gene. This CDR3 has 14 amino acids. Germline CDR1 is SGDLS and CDR2 is YYNGEE. The V gene lost 2 bases and the J gene lost 0 bases, with 7 bases spanning the gap. CDR3 protein: CASSVTRSTDTQYF. The CDR3 DNA is TGTGCCAGCAGCGTTACGAGGAGCACAGATACGCAGTATTTT.

This sequence joins TRBV30 and TRBJ2-1; 11 bases agree with TRBD2. The V gene end was trimmed by 0 bases and the J gene end by 3 bases; junction bases not matched to a gene: 1. From germline, CDR1 is GTSNPN and CDR2 SVGIG (reference sequence). This CDR3 spans 15 amino acids. The CDR3: CAWSVGTSGYNEQFF. The CDR3 nucleotides are TGTGCCTGGAGTGTAGGGACTAGCGGCTACAATGAGCAGTTCTTC. Looking up the rest from reference TRBV30 and TRBJ2-1 gives the full variable domain: SQTIHQWPATLVQPVGSPLSLECTVEGTSNPNLYWYRQAAGRGLQLLFYSVGIGQISSEVPQNLSASRPQDRQFILSSKKLLLSDSGFYLCAWSVGTSGYNEQFFGPGTRLTVL.

This clonotype was counted a few times. CDR3 coding DNA: TGTGCCAGCAGTGCTCCTGGGCAGAGCACAGATACGCAGTATTTT. Residues: CASSAPGQSTDTQYF. The chain couples TRBV6-6 to TRBJ2-3; D is unclear. V lost 5 bases and J lost 0, with 12 bases in between. Germline CDR1 is MNHNY and CDR2 is SVGAGI (reference sequence). The CDR3 extends over 15 amino acids.

This chain connects TRBV5-6 to TRBJ1-1; D is unresolved. V gave up 4 bases and J gave up 4 bases, with 17 bases separating them. The CDR3 length is 15 residues. Germline V gene data show CDR1 as SGHDT and CDR2 as YYEEEE. The CDR3 sequence is CASSPGWIGGTEAFF. CDR3 in DNA: TGTGCCAGCAGCCCTGGCTGGATAGGCGGCACTGAAGCTTTCTTT.